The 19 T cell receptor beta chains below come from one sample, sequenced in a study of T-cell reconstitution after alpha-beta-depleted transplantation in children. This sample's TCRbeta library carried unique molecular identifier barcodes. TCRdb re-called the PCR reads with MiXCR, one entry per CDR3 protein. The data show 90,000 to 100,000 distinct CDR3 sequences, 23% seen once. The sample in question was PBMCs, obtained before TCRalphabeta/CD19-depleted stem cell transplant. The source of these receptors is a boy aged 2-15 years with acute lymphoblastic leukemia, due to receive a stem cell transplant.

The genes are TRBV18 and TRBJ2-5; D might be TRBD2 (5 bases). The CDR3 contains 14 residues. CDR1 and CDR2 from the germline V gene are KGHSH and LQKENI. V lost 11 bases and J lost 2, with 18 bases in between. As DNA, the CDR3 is TGTGCCGCGCGGGCCGATGCCCGACAAGAGACCCAGTACTTC. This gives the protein CAARADARQETQYF. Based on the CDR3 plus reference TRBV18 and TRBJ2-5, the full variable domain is NAGVMQNPRHLVRRRGQEARLRCSPMKGHSHVYWYRQLPEEGLKFMVYLQKENIIDESGMPKERFSAEFPKEGPSILRIQQVVRGDSAAYFCAARADARQETQYFGPGTRLLVL.

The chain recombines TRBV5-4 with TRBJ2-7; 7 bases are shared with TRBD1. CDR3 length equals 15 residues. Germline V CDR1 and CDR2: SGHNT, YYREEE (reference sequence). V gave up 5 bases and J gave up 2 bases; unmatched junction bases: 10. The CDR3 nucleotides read TGTGCCAGCAGTCGCCAGACAGGGACAACCTACGAGCAGTACTTC. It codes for CASSRQTGTTYEQYF.

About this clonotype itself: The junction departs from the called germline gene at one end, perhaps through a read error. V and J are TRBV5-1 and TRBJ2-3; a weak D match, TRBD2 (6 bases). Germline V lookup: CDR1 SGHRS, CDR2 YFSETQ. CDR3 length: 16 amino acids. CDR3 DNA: TGCGCCAGCAGTTTGGGTCATAGCGGAGGTCTAGGTACGCAGTATTTT. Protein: CASSLGHSGGLGTQYF.

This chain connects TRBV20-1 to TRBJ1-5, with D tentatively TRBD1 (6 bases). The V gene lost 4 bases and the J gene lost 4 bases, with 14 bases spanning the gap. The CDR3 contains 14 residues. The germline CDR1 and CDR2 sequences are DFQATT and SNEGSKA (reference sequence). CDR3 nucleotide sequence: TGCAGTGCTACGCCACAGGGAGCGAATCAGCCCCAGCATTTT. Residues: CSATPQGANQPQHF.

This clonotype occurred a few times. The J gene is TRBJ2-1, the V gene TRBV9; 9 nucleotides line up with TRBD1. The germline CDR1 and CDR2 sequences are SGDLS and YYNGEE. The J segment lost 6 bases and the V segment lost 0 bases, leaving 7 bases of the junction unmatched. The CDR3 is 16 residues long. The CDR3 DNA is TGTGCCAGCAGCGTAGGAGGGGGACAGGGTATCAATGAGCAGTTCTTC. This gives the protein CASSVGGGQGINEQFF.

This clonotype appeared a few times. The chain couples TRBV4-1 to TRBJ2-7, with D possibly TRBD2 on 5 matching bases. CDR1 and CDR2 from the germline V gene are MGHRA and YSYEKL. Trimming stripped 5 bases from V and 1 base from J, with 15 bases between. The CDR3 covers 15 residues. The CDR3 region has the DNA TGCGCCAGCAGCTCCCATCCGCGCGGGTCCTACGAGCAGTACTTC. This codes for CASSSHPRGSYEQYF.

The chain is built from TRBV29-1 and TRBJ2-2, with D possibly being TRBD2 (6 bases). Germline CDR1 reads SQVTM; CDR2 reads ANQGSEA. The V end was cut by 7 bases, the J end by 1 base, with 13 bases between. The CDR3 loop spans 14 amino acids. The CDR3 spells CSGSGGVNTGELFF. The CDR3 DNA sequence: TGCAGCGGTAGCGGAGGTGTGAACACCGGGGAGCTGTTTTTT.

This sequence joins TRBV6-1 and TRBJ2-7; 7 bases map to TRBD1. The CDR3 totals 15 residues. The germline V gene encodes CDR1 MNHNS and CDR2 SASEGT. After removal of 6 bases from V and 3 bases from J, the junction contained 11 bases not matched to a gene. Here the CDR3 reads CASSHGTATYYEQYF. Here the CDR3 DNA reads TGTGCCAGCAGCCATGGGACAGCCACTTACTACGAGCAGTACTTC.

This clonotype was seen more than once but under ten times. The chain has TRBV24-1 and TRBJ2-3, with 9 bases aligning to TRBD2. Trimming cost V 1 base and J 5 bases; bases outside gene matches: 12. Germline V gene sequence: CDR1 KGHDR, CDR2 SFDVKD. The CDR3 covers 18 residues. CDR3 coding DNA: TGTGCCACCAGTGATTTACCGACTAGCGGAGGGAATTTAGATACGCAGTATTTT. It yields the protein CATSDLPTSGGNLDTQYF.

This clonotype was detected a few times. The CDR3 bases are TGTGCCAGCAGTTTTTTTGATAACACCGGGGAGCTGTTTTTT. This gives the protein CASSFFDNTGELFF. V gene TRBV27 combines with J gene TRBJ2-2; no definite D call. Trimming pared 3 bases from V and 2 bases from J, leaving 7 bases between. This CDR3 is 14 amino acids long. Germline-derived CDR1 and CDR2 are MNHEY and SMNVEV (reference sequence).

The CDR3 protein is CASSDQGRGYNEQFF. The CDR3 coding sequence is TGTGCCAGCAGCGATCAGGGAAGGGGTTACAATGAGCAGTTCTTC. The V and J genes are TRBV9 and TRBJ2-1; a possible D gene is TRBD1 (5 bases). Germline V gene lookup returns CDR1 SGDLS and CDR2 YYNGEE. With 3 bases removed from V and 4 bases from J, the gap between germline ends came to 14 bases. The CDR3 runs 15 residues.

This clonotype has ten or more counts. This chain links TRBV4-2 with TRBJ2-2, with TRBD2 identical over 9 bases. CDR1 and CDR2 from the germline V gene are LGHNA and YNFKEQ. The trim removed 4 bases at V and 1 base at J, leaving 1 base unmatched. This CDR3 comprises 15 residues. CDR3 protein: CASSRLAENTGELFF. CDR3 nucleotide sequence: TGTGCCAGCAGCCGACTAGCGGAGAACACCGGGGAGCTGTTTTTT.

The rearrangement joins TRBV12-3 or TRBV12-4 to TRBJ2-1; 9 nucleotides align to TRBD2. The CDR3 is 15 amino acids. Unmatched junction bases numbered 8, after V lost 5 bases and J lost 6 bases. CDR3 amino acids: CASSGLASPSNEQFF. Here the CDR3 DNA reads TGTGCCAGCAGTGGACTAGCGAGTCCTTCCAATGAGCAGTTCTTC.

The CDR3 sequence is CSALDRGRTSGYEQYF. In nucleotides, the CDR3 is TGCAGTGCCTTAGACCGGGGCCGGACTAGCGGCTACGAGCAGTACTTC. V usage is TRBV20-1 and J usage is TRBJ2-7, with 10 bases identical to TRBD2. CDR1 and CDR2 from the germline V gene are DFQATT and SNEGSKA (reference sequence). The CDR3 consists of 16 residues. The junction had 14 bases not matched to a gene; V was cut back by 6 bases and J by 3 bases.

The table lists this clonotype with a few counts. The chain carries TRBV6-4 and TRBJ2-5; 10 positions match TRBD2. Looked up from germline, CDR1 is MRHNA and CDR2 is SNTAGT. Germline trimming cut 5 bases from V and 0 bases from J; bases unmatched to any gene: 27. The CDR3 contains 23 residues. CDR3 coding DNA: TGTGCCAGCAGTCGGCTAGCGGGAGCCTCGGGACAACAGGTCGGGACAAACCAAGAGACCCAGTACTTC. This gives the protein CASSRLAGASGQQVGTNQETQYF.

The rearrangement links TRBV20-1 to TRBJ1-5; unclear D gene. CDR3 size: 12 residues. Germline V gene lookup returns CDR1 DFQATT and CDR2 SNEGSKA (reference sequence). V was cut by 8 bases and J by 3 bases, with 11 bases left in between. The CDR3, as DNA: TGCAGTCGCGGACGGGTCAATCAGCCCCAGCATTTT. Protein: CSRGRVNQPQHF.

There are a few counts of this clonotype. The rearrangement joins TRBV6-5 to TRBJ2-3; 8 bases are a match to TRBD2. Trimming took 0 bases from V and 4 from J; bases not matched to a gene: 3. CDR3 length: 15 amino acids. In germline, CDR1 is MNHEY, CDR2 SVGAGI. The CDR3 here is CASSYSSGSADTQYF. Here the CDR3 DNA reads TGTGCCAGCAGTTACTCGAGCGGGAGCGCAGATACGCAGTATTTT.

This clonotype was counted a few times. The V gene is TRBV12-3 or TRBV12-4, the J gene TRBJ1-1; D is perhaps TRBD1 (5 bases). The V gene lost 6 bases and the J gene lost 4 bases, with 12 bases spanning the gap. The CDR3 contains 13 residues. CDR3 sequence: CASSRSRATEAFF. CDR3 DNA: TGTGCCAGCAGCCGCAGCAGGGCCACTGAAGCTTTCTTT.

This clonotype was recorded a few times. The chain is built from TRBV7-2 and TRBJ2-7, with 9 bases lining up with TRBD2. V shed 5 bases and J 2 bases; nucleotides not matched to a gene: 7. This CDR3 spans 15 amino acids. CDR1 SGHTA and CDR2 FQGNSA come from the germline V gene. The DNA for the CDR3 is TGTGCCAGCAGCGCCCAACTAGCGGGTACCTACGAGCAGTACTTC. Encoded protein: CASSAQLAGTYEQYF.